This paragraph covers one TCR beta chain sequence. Its target is not known. One junction end does not reproduce the germline sequence, and a read error may be involved. The CDR3 spans 15 residues. Germline V gene lookup returns CDR1 MGHRA and CDR2 YSYEKL. The sample is drawn from a study of cytomegalovirus exposure and HLA in healthy donors. The wider study: A data release that came early held approximately 85 million unique TCRs from HLA-typed donors. General study findings and limits: Per a prior analysis, the majority of TCR beta V segments were productive roughly 90% or roughly 30% of the time.

PCR amplification relied on 60 Vbeta primers (plus 13 Jbeta primers). Sequencing used immunoSEQ multiplex PCR; TCRdb keeps in-frame clones, though not all of them. The repertoire has about 150,000 clones, 65% to 85% of them found once; the top ten carry less than 3.5%. The chain carries TRBV4-1 and TRBJ2-7; 10 bases are a match to TRBD1. This TCR derives from a man aged 18-30 years in good health and CMV-seronegative. Sequenced input: PBMCs. CDR3 residues: CASSPPGQGSSEQYF. CDR3 coding DNA: TGCGCCAGCAGCCCCCCGGGACAGGGGTCCTCCGAGCAGTACTTC.